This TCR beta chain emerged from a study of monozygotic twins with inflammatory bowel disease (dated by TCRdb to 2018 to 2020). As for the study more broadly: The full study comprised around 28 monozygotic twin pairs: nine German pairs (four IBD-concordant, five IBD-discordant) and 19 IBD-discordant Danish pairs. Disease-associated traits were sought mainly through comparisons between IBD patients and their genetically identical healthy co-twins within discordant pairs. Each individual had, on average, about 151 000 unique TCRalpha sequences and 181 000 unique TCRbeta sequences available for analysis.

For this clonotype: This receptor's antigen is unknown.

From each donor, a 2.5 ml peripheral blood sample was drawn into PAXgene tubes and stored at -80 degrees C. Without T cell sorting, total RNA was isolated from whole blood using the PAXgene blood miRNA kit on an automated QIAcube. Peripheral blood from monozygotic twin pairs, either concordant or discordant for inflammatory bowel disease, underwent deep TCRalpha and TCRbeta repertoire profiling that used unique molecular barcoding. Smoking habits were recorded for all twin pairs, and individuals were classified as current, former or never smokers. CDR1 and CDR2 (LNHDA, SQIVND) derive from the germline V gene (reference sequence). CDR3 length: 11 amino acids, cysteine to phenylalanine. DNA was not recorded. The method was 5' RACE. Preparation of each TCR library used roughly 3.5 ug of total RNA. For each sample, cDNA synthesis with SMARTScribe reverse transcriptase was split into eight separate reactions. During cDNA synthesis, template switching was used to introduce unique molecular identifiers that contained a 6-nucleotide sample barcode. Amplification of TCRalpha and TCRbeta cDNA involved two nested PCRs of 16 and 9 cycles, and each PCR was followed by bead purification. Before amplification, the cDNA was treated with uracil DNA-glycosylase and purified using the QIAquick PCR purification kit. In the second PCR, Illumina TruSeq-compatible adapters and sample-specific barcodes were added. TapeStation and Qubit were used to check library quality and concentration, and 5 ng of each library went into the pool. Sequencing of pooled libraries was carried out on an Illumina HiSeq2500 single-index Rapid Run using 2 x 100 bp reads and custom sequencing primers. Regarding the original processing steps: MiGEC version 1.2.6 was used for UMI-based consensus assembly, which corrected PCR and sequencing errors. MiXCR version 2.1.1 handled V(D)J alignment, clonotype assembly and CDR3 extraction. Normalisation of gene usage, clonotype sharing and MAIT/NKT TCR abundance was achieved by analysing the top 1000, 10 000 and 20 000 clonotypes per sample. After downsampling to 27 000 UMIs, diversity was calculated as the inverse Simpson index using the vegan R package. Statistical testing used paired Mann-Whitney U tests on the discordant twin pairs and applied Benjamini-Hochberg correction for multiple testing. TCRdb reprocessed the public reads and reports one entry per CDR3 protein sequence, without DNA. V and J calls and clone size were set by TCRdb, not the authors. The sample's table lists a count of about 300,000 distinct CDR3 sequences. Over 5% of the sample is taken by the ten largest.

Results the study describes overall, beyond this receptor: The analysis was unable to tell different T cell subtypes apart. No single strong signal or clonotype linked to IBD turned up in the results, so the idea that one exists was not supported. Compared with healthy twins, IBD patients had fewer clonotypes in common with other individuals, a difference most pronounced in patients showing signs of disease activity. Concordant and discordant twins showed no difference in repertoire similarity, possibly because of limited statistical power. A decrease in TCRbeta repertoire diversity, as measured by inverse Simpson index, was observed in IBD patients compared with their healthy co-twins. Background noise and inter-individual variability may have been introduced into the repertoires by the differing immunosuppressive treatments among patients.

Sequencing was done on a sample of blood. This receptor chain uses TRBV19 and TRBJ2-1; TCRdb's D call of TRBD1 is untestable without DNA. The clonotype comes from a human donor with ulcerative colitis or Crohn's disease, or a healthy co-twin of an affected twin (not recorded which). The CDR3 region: CATRGRNEQFF.